Listed below are T cell receptor beta chains from one sample, sequenced in a study of T cell clonotyping in hematopoietic cell transplantation. TCRdb keeps only in-frame clones here, not all; method: immunoSEQ multiplex PCR. The repertoire holds tens of thousands of clones, with about 96% as singletons. The sequenced sample was peripheral blood mononuclear cells, obtained before stem cell transplant. The receptors were gathered from a woman aged 50 to 65 with acute myeloid leukemia. Some clones in this sample may be carry-over from other donors' samples. The CDR3 runs from the conserved cysteine through the conserved F or W. Clone size is not always given. Where it is, it says once, few, many or a class for expanded clones.

TRBJ1-1,NA,TRBV11-2,CASSLGRANTEAFF
TRBJ1-1,NA,TRBV7-9,CASSLTGVMGAFF
TRBJ2-2,NA,TRBV11-3,CASSLGQGSTGELFF
TRBJ1-1,NA,TRBV30,CASSPLTGGRAEAFF
TRBJ2-3,NA,TRBV27,CASMVLPRQTDSDTQYF
TRBJ2-4,NA,TRBV30,CAWSPRTSGGGNIQYF
TRBJ1-1,NA,TRBV6-6,CASSKGTEANAEAFF
TRBJ1-5,NA,TRBV6-1,CASRGDRSKNQPQHF
TRBJ1-1,NA,TRBV28,CASRQVWDRDLMNTEAFF
TRBJ2-7,NA,TRBV9,CASSVEATRYEQYF
TRBJ1-1,once,TRBV30,CAWRTFWGNTEAFF
TRBJ2-3,NA,TRBV2,CASSEGWGQGDTQYF
TRBJ2-7,NA,TRBV5-1,CASSLSWDFTYEQYF
TRBJ1-2,NA,TRBV6-1,CASSPRGSYGYTF
TRBJ1-5,NA,TRBV6-1,CASSEFGTVQPQHF
TRBJ1-1,NA,TRBV5-1,CASSLVVGLTMNTEAFF
TRBJ1-2,NA,TRBV6-1,CASSELFLGTGYTF
TRBJ1-1,NA,TRBV30,CAWRDDRDTEAFF
TRBJ2-1,NA,TRBV27,CASSRGTSFNEQFF
TRBJ1-6,NA,TRBV7-6,CASSSWDSLDSPLHF
TRBJ2-1,NA,TRBV7-2,CASSFEQGIGEQFF
TRBJ1-4,NA,TRBV27,CASSFRRQANEKLFF
TRBJ1-2,NA,TRBV11-2,CASSPWTGGEASYGYTF
TRBJ1-4,NA,TRBV7-9,CASSFGLWEINEKLFF
TRBJ2-7,NA,TRBV7-9,CASSFGSSWEQYF
TRBJ2-5,NA,TRBV19,CASSIGQGQETQYF
TRBJ1-1,NA,TRBV19,CASRLQGMNTEAFF
TRBJ2-7,NA,TRBV28,CASRSQLSYEQYF
TRBJ1-5,NA,TRBV4-1,CASSRGPINQPQHF
TRBJ2-7,NA,TRBV9,CASSVDSGISYEQYF
TRBJ1-2,NA,TRBV2,CASSRQGVDGYTF
TRBJ1-3,NA,TRBV7-9,CASSLLGNQGGPLYF
TRBJ1-5,NA,TRBV11-2,CASSLDHGVNQPQHF
TRBJ1-2,NA,TRBV27,CALTLDAGPTKGYTF
TRBJ2-3,NA,TRBV28,CASSFRTGRGGNTQYF
TRBJ1-2,once,TRBV29-1,CSVRVRTVTYGYTF
TRBJ2-2,NA,TRBV9,CASSSKSGSTGELFF
TRBJ1-3,NA,TRBV7-2,CASSLRGTGSGNTIYF
TRBJ2-1,NA,TRBV6-6,CASTQTGSSSYNEQFF
TRBJ1-2,NA,TRBV19,CASSIEVWGGEFGYTF
TRBJ1-4,NA,TRBV30,CAWTTGTHEKLFF
TRBJ2-7,NA,TRBV7-2,CASSLSAPPTYEQYF
TRBJ2-7,NA,TRBV2,CASTPGGGSPTGQYF
TRBJ2-2,NA,TRBV11-2,CASSLAGANTGELFF
TRBJ1-2,NA,TRBV10-2,CASSELGQEMSYTF
TRBJ1-3,NA,TRBV6-5,CASSYEGSSGNTIYF
TRBJ2-2,NA,TRBV19,CASIVTGGDTGELFF
TRBJ1-3,NA,TRBV5-1,CASSFEGSGNTIYF
TRBJ2-7,NA,TRBV5-1,CASSLDFYEQYF
TRBJ1-5,NA,TRBV11-2,CASSLEPLNQPQHF
TRBJ2-1,few,TRBV5-4,CASSLVVNNEQFF
TRBJ2-7,NA,TRBV5-1,CASSTRRNGWRDSYEQYF
TRBJ2-5,NA,TRBV29-1,CSVGAGPETQYF
TRBJ2-5,NA,TRBV7-7,CASSADRSETQYF